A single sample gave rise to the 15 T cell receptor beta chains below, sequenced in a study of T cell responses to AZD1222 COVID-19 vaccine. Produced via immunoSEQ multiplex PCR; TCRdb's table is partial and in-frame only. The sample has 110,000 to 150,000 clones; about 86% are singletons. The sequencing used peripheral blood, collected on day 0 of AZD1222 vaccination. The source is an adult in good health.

CDR3 in DNA: TGTGCCAGCAGCTCCAAGGGGGCAGGTCAAGAGACCCAGTACTTC. Translation: CASSSKGAGQETQYF. The rearrangement joins TRBV7-2 to TRBJ2-5; TRBD1 aligns across 7 bases. The CDR3 loop spans 15 amino acids. Germline V gives CDR1 SGHTA, CDR2 FQGNSA. V dropped 4 bases and J dropped 2; count of bases not matched to a gene: 7.

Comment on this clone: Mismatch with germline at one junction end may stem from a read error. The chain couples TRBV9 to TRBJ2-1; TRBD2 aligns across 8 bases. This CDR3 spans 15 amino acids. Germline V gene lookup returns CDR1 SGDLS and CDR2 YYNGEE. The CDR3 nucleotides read TGTGCCAGCAGCGACAGCGGGAGCCCCTACGATGAGCAGTTCTTC. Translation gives CASSDSGSPYDEQFF. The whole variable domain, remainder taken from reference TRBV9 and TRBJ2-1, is DSGVTQTPKHLITATGQRVTLRCSPRSGDLSVYWYQQSLDQGLQFLIQYYNGEERAKGNILERFSAQQFPDLHSELNLSSLELGDSALYFCASSDSGSPYDEQFFGPGTRLTVL.

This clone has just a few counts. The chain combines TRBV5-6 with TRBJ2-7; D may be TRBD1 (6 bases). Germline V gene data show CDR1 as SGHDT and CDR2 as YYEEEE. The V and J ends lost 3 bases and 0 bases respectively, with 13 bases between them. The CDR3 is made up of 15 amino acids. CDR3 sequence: CASSSTGQSSYEQYF. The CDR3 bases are TGTGCCAGCAGCTCGACCGGACAGAGCTCCTACGAGCAGTACTTC.

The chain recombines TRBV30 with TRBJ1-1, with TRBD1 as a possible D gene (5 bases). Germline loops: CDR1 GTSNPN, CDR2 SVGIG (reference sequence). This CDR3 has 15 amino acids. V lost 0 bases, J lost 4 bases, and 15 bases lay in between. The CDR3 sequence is CAWSVWGIIGTEAFF. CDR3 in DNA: TGTGCCTGGAGTGTATGGGGGATCATAGGCACTGAAGCTTTCTTT.

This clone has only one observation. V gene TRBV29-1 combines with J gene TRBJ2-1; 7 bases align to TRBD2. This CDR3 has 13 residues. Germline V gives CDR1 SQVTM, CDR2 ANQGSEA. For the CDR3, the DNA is TGCAGTCACGATGGCGGGAGTTTTAATGAGCAGTTCTTC. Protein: CSHDGGSFNEQFF.

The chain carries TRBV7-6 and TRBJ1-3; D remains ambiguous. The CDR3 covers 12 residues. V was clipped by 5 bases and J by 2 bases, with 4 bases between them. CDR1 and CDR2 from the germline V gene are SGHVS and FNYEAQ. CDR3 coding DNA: TGTGCCAGCAGCCCCGCTGGAAACACCATATATTTT. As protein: CASSPAGNTIYF.

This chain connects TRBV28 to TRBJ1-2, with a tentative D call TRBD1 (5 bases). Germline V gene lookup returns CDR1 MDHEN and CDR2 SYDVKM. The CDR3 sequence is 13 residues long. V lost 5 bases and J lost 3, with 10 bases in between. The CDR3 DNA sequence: TGTGCCAGCAGTACCGGGACGGACTATGGCTACACCTTC. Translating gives CASSTGTDYGYTF.

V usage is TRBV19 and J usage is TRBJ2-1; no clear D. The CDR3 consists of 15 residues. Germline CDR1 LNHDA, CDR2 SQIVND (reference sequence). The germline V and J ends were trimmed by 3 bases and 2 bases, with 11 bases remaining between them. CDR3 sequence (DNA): TGTGCCAGTAGTATCGGGTCTTTCCCCTACAATGAGCAGTTCTTC. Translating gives CASSIGSFPYNEQFF.

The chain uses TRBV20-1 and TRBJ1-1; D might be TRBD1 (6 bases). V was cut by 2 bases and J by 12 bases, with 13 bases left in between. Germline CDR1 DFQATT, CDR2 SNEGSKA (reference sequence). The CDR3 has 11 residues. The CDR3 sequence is CSARLQGLTFF. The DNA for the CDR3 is TGCAGTGCTAGACTCCAGGGGTTGACTTTCTTT.

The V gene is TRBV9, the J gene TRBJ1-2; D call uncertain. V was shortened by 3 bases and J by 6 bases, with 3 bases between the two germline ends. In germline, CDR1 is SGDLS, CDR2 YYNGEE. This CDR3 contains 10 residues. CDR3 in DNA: TGTGCCAGCAGCGGGAATGGCTACACCTTC. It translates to CASSGNGYTF. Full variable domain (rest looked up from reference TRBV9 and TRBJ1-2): DSGVTQTPKHLITATGQRVTLRCSPRSGDLSVYWYQQSLDQGLQFLIQYYNGEERAKGNILERFSAQQFPDLHSELNLSSLELGDSALYFCASSGNGYTFGSGTRLTVV.

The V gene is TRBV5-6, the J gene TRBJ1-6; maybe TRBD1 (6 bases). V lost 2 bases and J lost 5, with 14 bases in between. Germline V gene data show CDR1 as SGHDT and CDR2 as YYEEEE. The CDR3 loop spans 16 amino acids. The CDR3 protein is CASSFIRDTDNSPLHF. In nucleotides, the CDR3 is TGTGCCAGCAGCTTCATCCGGGACACAGATAATTCACCCCTCCACTTT.

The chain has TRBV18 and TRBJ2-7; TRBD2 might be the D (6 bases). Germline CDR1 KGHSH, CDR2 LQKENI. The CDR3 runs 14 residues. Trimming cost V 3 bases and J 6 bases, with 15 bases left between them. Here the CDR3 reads CASSPRPRETEQYF. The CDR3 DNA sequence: TGTGCCAGCTCACCGAGGCCCCGGGAGACCGAGCAGTACTTC. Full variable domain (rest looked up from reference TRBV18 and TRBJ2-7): NAGVMQNPRHLVRRRGQEARLRCSPMKGHSHVYWYRQLPEEGLKFMVYLQKENIIDESGMPKERFSAEFPKEGPSILRIQQVVRGDSAAYFCASSPRPRETEQYFGPGTRLTVT.

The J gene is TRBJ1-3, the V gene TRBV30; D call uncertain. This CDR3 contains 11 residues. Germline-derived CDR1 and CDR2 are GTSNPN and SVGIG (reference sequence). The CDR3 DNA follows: TGTTCTCTCTCCTCTGGAAACACCATATATTTT. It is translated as CSLSSGNTIYF.

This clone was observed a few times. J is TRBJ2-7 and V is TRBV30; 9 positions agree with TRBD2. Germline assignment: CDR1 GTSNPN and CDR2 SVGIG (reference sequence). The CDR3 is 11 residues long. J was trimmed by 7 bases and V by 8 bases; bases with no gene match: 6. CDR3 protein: CASSGSWEQYF. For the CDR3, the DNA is TGTGCCAGTAGCGGGAGTTGGGAGCAGTACTTC.

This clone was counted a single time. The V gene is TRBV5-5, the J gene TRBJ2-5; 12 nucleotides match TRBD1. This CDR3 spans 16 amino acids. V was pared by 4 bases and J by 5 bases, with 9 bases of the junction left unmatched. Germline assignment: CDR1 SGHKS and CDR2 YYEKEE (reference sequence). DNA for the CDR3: TGTGCCAGCAGCGCGACCGGGACAGGGGGCCTGGAGACCCAGTACTTC. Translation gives CASSATGTGGLETQYF. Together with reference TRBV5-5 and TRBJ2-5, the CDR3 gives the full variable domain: DAGVTQSPTHLIKTRGQQVTLRCSPISGHKSVSWYQQVLGQGPQFIFQYYEKEERGRGNFPDRFSARQFPNYSSELNVNALLLGDSALYLCASSATGTGGLETQYFGPGTRLLVL.